This T cell receptor beta chain is drawn from a study of response to subunit inactivated influenza vaccine. General study points: The authors proposed limited new T cell recruitment per seasonal influenza vaccination.

The V and J ends lost 0 bases and 0 bases respectively, with 13 bases between them. CDR3 length equals 16 residues. Germline V gene lookup returns CDR1 DFQATT and CDR2 SNEGSKA (reference sequence). This clonotype was counted ten times or more. Its antigen is not identified. Using its own MiXCR run on the RT-PCR reads, TCRdb lists one record per CDR3 protein. The sample shows 650,000 to 800,000 distinct CDR3 sequences, approximately 13% of them seen only once. This TCR came from a man aged 50-59 years who received an inactivated influenza vaccine. The chain has TRBV20-1 and TRBJ2-3; TRBD2 is a possible D gene (5 bases). The source material was PBMCs from blood, sampled 14 days before vaccination. DNA of the CDR3: TGCAGTGCTAGAGATCTCATGGAGGTCAGCACAGATACGCAGTATTTT. Translated, it gives CSARDLMEVSTDTQYF.